This T cell receptor (beta chain) was found in a study of shared clonotypes between healthy human individuals (dated by TCRdb to 2020 to 2022). In the study overall: A couple of women and a few men aged 18 to 49 years were included in the cohort. For each donor, CD4 naive and CD4 memory were each run on three plates, CD8 naive on two plates, and CD8 memory on one plate. The study deeply sequenced blood TCR repertoires of five healthy adults to estimate repertoire size and the extent of clonotype sharing between individuals. To increase sequencing depth and limit assay-specific biases, different laboratories used diverse techniques to prepare libraries and sequence TCR repertoires. Leukapheresis yielded between about 0.94 and 8.9 billion PBMCs per donor. The investigation overall reported the following: Compared with non-shared clonotypes, the clonotypes found in all four sorted-subset donors had higher generation probabilities. Sampling was restricted to blood, and TCR repertoires in tissue are likely to differ from TCR repertoires in blood. When a handful of donors were compared, the shared fraction of clonotypes was around 4.6% for naive CD4, 3% to 4% for naive CD8, 2% to 2.5% for memory CD4, and less than 0.5% for memory CD8. Because the study included only a small number of donors, the genetic and exposure-history diversity represented was limited. Incomplete sequencing was indicated by rarefaction of sorted-subset datasets, despite the large sequencing depth. Pairwise subsampling led to the expectation that sequencing depth would affect the degree of clonotype sharing among donors. Estimated clonotype richness was generally larger for naive than for memory subsets.

Regarding this clone: Its antigen is currently not known. Per-base quality was not reported, and no clone a single base away is much larger than it.

TCR CDR3 regions were amplified from genomic DNA by multiplex PCR using the deep immunoSEQ assay. Genomic DNA extracted from each cell subset was distributed evenly over all wells of several immunoSEQ 96-well plates, and each plate served as one replicate. Each replicate PCR for sorted subsets received 150 to 250 ng genomic DNA, equal to about 29,000 T cell genomes. Purified libraries were measured with a Qubit 3.0 fluorometer, size-checked on a Bioanalyzer 2100, and measured again with the KAPA Library Quantification kit. Each immunoSEQ 96-well plate was sequenced on its own single-read 150-cycle Illumina NextSeq 550 flow cell. Regarding the original processing steps: The immunoSEQ output contained only junctional sequences without quality scores, so filtering could not match that applied to full-length reads. Sequences were annotated with PyIR, a Python wrapper for IgBLAST v1.9, and V/J genes and CDR3 were assigned using IMGT germline references. Reads were removed for weak V/J assignments (E-value above 1e-6), missing CDR3, stop codons, out-of-frame junctions, or ambiguous translated residues. A V3J clonotype was defined by an identical inferred V gene, J gene, and CDR3 amino acid sequence. Percentage overlap between repertoires was calculated by dividing the number of shared unique clonotypes by the size of the smaller repertoire. Repertoire richness was assessed with RTK rarefaction, the Chao1 estimator, and Recon v2.1 estimates of unobserved clonotypes. OLGA was used to compute generation probabilities for all TCRbeta clonotypes that the gDNA method yielded from a few donors. Entries here come from immuneACCESS through TCRdb and include only in-frame sequences with V and J called. Some clones fail to appear in such tables; in the studies checked, an unresolved V gene covers under half of the shortfall, and the cause of the remainder is unknown. V, J and clone size reflect that table, while D and trimming were determined from the DNA. For this sample there are some 580,000 clones; 97% appear just once. 0.057% of the sample is taken by the ten largest.

From cysteine to phenylalanine, the CDR3 is 15 amino acids long. CDR3 DNA only is kept here, 45 bases in frame from base 1. The germline V gene yields SGHAT for CDR1 and FQNNGV for CDR2. A distance of 11 bases separates the germline ends of V and J, which lose 2 bases and 1 base respectively. Healthy HIV-negative adults with no recently reported acute infections or vaccinations were included as donors. All donors were Caucasian adults living in Nashville, Tennessee, USA. CD4+ T cells were enriched through magnetic negative selection, after which naive cells were positively selected on CD45RA and the remaining negative fraction served as the memory subset. After blood collection by leukapheresis, PBMCs were isolated using Ficoll-Histopaque density gradient centrifugation and then cryopreserved in the vapor phase of liquid nitrogen. Analytical flow cytometry was used to check the purity and quantity of every magnetically sorted T cell population. Genomic DNA was isolated from each sorted fraction and quantified by UV absorbance on a Nanodrop 2000c.

Sequences were obtained from naive CD4+ T cells sorted from blood. What the cell subset or site label conveys for this sample: CD45RA+ positively selected. The sequence derives from a woman aged 25 to 45 in good health. This sequence uses TRBV11-2 and TRBJ1-2; no D gene call is confident. The CDR3 is CASSLIWTYNYGYTF. The nucleotides are TGTGCCAGCAGCTTAATATGGACCTATAACTATGGCTACACCTTC. With the portions outside the CDR3 filled from the reference TRBV11-2 and TRBJ1-2 genes, the complete variable region becomes EAGVAQSPRYKIIEKRQSVAFWCNPISGHATLYWYQQILGQGPKLLIQFQNNGVVDDSQLPKDRFSAERLKGVDSTLKIQPAKLEDSAVYLCASSLIWTYNYGYTFGSGTRLTVV.